This T cell receptor (beta chain) was captured in a study of cytomegalovirus exposure and HLA in healthy donors. The study, taken as a whole, reports: It was likely that a cluster of highly shared sequence variants was a sequencing artifact. Follow-up analysis found HLA locus-dependent TCR association rates, highest for DRB1 and lowest for HLA-C. As a later analysis showed, a missense DCLRE1C variant was linked to trimming of TCR beta V- and J-genes. Researchers reported in a later analysis that common viral pathogens appeared linked to several top clusters.

A multiplex PCR was run with 60 Vbeta primers and 13 Jbeta primers. Sequenced by immunoSEQ multiplex PCR; TCRdb stores in-frame clones only, minus some. The sample has fewer than 200,000 clones; 75% to 85% are singletons. A remark on this clone: Its antigen remains unidentified. Different DNA sequences within this sample yield the same CDR3.

CDR1 SGHKS and CDR2 YYEKEE come from the germline V gene (reference sequence). The CDR3 covers 17 residues. V shed 0 bases and J shed 0 bases, with 14 bases lying between them. Sequenced: PBMCs. The chain joins TRBV5-5 to TRBJ2-3; TRBD2 is a possible D gene (5 bases). This receptor was obtained from a female donor in good health and CMV-seronegative. The CDR3 bases are TGTGCCAGCAGCTTGGTCGCAGCGGTCCCTAGCACAGATACGCAGTATTTT. Translating gives CASSLVAAVPSTDTQYF.